This is a list of T cell receptor beta chains from one sample in a study of blood T cell repertoires in COVID-19. Clones were read by immunoSEQ multiplex PCR, and TCRdb kept only the in-frame ones, dropping some. The sample lists approximately 400,000 clones; 80% to 90% were seen once. What was sequenced was PBMCs or T cells enriched from blood (not recorded which). The receptors stem from a young man who had recovered from COVID-19. CDR3s include the opening cysteine and the closing phenylalanine or tryptophan. D genes are given only for firm matches. For some rows the clone size is stated as once, few or many, or as a class when expanded; others skip it.

j_gene: TRBJ1-2
v_gene: TRBV7-8
d_gene: .
abundance: .
CDR3nt: TGTGCCAGCAGCCCAAGTGGTTTCCGTGGGCGACCCTACAGGGACCATGGCTACACCTTC
CDR3aa: CASSPSGFRGRPYRDHGYTF

j_gene: TRBJ2-2
v_gene: TRBV7-7
d_gene: TRBD2
abundance: .
CDR3nt: TGTGCTAGCAGCCCAAACTTCGGACTAGTGTACGGGGAGCTGTTTTTT
CDR3aa: CASSPNFGLVYGELFF

j_gene: TRBJ2-7
v_gene: TRBV27
d_gene: .
abundance: .
CDR3nt: TGTGCCAGCAGTTTGGGCCCCCAGGGGAGCGAGCAGTACTTC
CDR3aa: CASSLGPQGSEQYF

j_gene: TRBJ2-2
v_gene: TRBV29-1
d_gene: .
abundance: .
CDR3nt: TGCAGCGTTGTCCAGGGGGGAACCGGGGAGCTGTTTTTT
CDR3aa: CSVVQGGTGELFF

j_gene: TRBJ1-2
v_gene: TRBV5-4
d_gene: TRBD1
abundance: .
CDR3nt: TGTGCCAGCAGCCCGGACGGGACAGTCAACTATGGCTACACCTTC
CDR3aa: CASSPDGTVNYGYTF

j_gene: TRBJ1-2
v_gene: TRBV6-2/TRBV6-3
d_gene: .
abundance: few
CDR3nt: TGTGCCAGCAGTTACGACCCGGGTGGTGGCTACACCTTC
CDR3aa: CASSYDPGGGYTF

j_gene: TRBJ2-7
v_gene: TRBV6-1
d_gene: .
abundance: .
CDR3nt: TGTGCCAGCAGTGAGCGGTTGGCGGACACTCACTACGAGCAGTACTTC
CDR3aa: CASSERLADTHYEQYF

j_gene: TRBJ1-1
v_gene: TRBV20-1
d_gene: .
abundance: .
CDR3nt: TGCAGTGCAAGTCCAGTCAACACTGAAGCTTTCTTT
CDR3aa: CSASPVNTEAFF

j_gene: TRBJ2-2
v_gene: TRBV18
d_gene: .
abundance: .
CDR3nt: TGTGCCAGCTCACCAGAGGGTATGACTAACACCGGGGAGCTGTTTTTT
CDR3aa: CASSPEGMTNTGELFF

j_gene: TRBJ2-5
v_gene: TRBV6-5
d_gene: TRBD2
abundance: .
CDR3nt: TGTGCCAGCAGTTTAACACTCGCTAGCGGAGAAGAGACCCAGTACTTC
CDR3aa: CASSLTLASGEETQYF

j_gene: TRBJ1-1
v_gene: TRBV5-4
d_gene: .
abundance: once
CDR3nt: TGTGCCAGCAGCTTGGTTGGAGGGAACACTGAAGCTTTCTTT
CDR3aa: CASSLVGGNTEAFF

j_gene: TRBJ1-5
v_gene: TRBV19
d_gene: .
abundance: .
CDR3nt: TGTGCCAGTAGTCCACAGGTTTTCGGCAATCAGCCCCAGCATTTT
CDR3aa: CASSPQVFGNQPQHF

j_gene: TRBJ1-2
v_gene: TRBV2
d_gene: TRBD1
abundance: .
CDR3nt: TGTGCCAGCTCTGGGGACAGGGGCTATGGCTACACCTTC
CDR3aa: CASSGDRGYGYTF

j_gene: TRBJ1-2
v_gene: TRBV5-6
d_gene: .
abundance: .
CDR3nt: TGTGCCAGCAGCGCCCCGACGTGGGGCTGGAGTTATGGCTACACCTTC
CDR3aa: CASSAPTWGWSYGYTF

j_gene: TRBJ1-6
v_gene: TRBV20-1
d_gene: TRBD1
abundance: .
CDR3nt: TGCAGTGCTAGTAGGGACAGCGAATATTCACCCCTCCACTTT
CDR3aa: CSASRDSEYSPLHF

j_gene: TRBJ1-1
v_gene: TRBV14
d_gene: .
abundance: .
CDR3nt: TGTGCCAGCAGCCAACTTACGGTAACTGAAGCTTTCTTT
CDR3aa: CASSQLTVTEAFF

j_gene: TRBJ1-1
v_gene: TRBV25-1
d_gene: TRBD1
abundance: .
CDR3nt: TGTGCCAGCAGTCCCCCAGGGGGCGTTCAGGCTTTCTTT
CDR3aa: CASSPPGGVQAFF

j_gene: TRBJ1-6
v_gene: TRBV28
d_gene: .
abundance: once
CDR3nt: TGTGCCAGCAGTTTATGGAGCGCGGGTAATTCACCCCTCCACTTT
CDR3aa: CASSLWSAGNSPLHF

j_gene: TRBJ2-3
v_gene: TRBV2
d_gene: .
abundance: .
CDR3nt: TGTGCCAGCAGTCAAACTAGGGTAGATACGCAGTATTTT
CDR3aa: CASSQTRVDTQYF

j_gene: TRBJ2-1
v_gene: TRBV6-2/TRBV6-3
d_gene: .
abundance: once
CDR3nt: TGTGCCAGCAGTTACCCATTGACAGGACACGAGTTCTTC
CDR3aa: CASSYPLTGHEFF

j_gene: TRBJ2-7
v_gene: TRBV30
d_gene: .
abundance: few
CDR3nt: TGTGCCTGGAGCCCAAAATACGAGCAGTACTTC
CDR3aa: CAWSPKYEQYF

j_gene: TRBJ1-1
v_gene: TRBV6-4
d_gene: TRBD1
abundance: .
CDR3nt: TGTGCCAGCAGGATAACAGGGACAGGGCTTAACACTGAAGCTTTCTTT
CDR3aa: CASRITGTGLNTEAFF

j_gene: TRBJ2-7
v_gene: TRBV29-1
d_gene: TRBD1
abundance: .
CDR3nt: TGCAGCGTTGAGCCACAGGGGGCGCCGAGGGAGCAGTACTTC
CDR3aa: CSVEPQGAPREQYF

j_gene: TRBJ2-4
v_gene: TRBV7-2
d_gene: .
abundance: .
CDR3nt: TGTGCCAGCACTACAGGGAGCAAAAACATTCAGTACTTC
CDR3aa: CASTTGSKNIQYF

j_gene: TRBJ2-7
v_gene: TRBV13
d_gene: TRBD2
abundance: .
CDR3nt: TGTGCCAGCAGCTCCGAGAGCGGGGGGCCTTCCTACGAGCAGTACTTC
CDR3aa: CASSSESGGPSYEQYF

j_gene: TRBJ1-2
v_gene: TRBV7-9
d_gene: TRBD1
abundance: .
CDR3nt: TGTGCCAGCAGCTCCCAGGGGGCTTTGAATGGCTACACCTTC
CDR3aa: CASSSQGALNGYTF

j_gene: TRBJ1-1
v_gene: TRBV19
d_gene: .
abundance: .
CDR3nt: TGTGCCAGTATGGGCCCGAACATACAAGCTTTCTTT
CDR3aa: CASMGPNIQAFF

j_gene: TRBJ2-2
v_gene: TRBV19
d_gene: TRBD1
abundance: few
CDR3nt: TGTGCCAGTAGTATAGATCAGTCCTGGGACAGGGTCACCGGGGAGCTGTTTTTT
CDR3aa: CASSIDQSWDRVTGELFF

j_gene: TRBJ1-3
v_gene: TRBV7-6
d_gene: TRBD1
abundance: .
CDR3nt: TGTGCCAGCAGCTACCGGGACAGTGGAAACACCATATATTTT
CDR3aa: CASSYRDSGNTIYF

j_gene: TRBJ2-1
v_gene: TRBV9
d_gene: TRBD2
abundance: once
CDR3nt: TGTGCCAGCAGCGTACGAGTAGCGGGGGTCAATGAGCAGTTCTTC
CDR3aa: CASSVRVAGVNEQFF

j_gene: TRBJ1-1
v_gene: TRBV4-1
d_gene: .
abundance: .
CDR3nt: TGCGCCAGCAGCTTGGGTCGCGGGACGGAGAACACTGAAGCTTTCTTT
CDR3aa: CASSLGRGTENTEAFF

j_gene: TRBJ1-2
v_gene: TRBV9
d_gene: .
abundance: .
CDR3nt: TGTGCCAGCAGCCATTTTACAGGAACCACTAACTATGGCTACACCTTC
CDR3aa: CASSHFTGTTNYGYTF

j_gene: TRBJ2-5
v_gene: TRBV25-1
d_gene: .
abundance: once
CDR3nt: TGTGCCAGCACCCCCAGTAATAAGGAGACCCAGTACTTC
CDR3aa: CASTPSNKETQYF

j_gene: TRBJ1-2
v_gene: TRBV5-1
d_gene: TRBD1
abundance: .
CDR3nt: TGCGCCAGCAGCGCCCGGACAGGGGCTTCCTATGGCTACACCTTC
CDR3aa: CASSARTGASYGYTF

j_gene: TRBJ1-1
v_gene: TRBV27
d_gene: .
abundance: many
CDR3nt: TGTGCCAGCAGTTTCCCTAGGAACACTGAAGCTTTCTTT
CDR3aa: CASSFPRNTEAFF

j_gene: TRBJ2-5
v_gene: TRBV4-1
d_gene: .
abundance: .
CDR3nt: TGCGCCAGCAGCCGGGCAGTACTAGAGACCCAGTACTTC
CDR3aa: CASSRAVLETQYF

j_gene: TRBJ1-3
v_gene: TRBV6-5
d_gene: TRBD1
abundance: .
CDR3nt: TGTGCCAGCAGGGGGACAGGGAAGGGAAACACCATATATTTT
CDR3aa: CASRGTGKGNTIYF

j_gene: TRBJ1-5
v_gene: TRBV10-3
d_gene: TRBD1
abundance: .
CDR3nt: TGTGCCATCAGTGGAGGGGACAGCGAGCCCCAGCATTTT
CDR3aa: CAISGGDSEPQHF

j_gene: TRBJ2-5
v_gene: TRBV7-9
d_gene: .
abundance: .
CDR3nt: TGTGCCAGCAGCTTCGAGGGGGAACAAGAGACCCAGTACTTC
CDR3aa: CASSFEGEQETQYF

j_gene: TRBJ2-5
v_gene: TRBV5-1
d_gene: .
abundance: .
CDR3nt: TGCGCCAGCAGCTTGCAGGGGCCAGGAGAGACCCAGTACTTC
CDR3aa: CASSLQGPGETQYF

j_gene: TRBJ1-5
v_gene: TRBV7-2
d_gene: .
abundance: .
CDR3nt: TGTGCCGCCGCTAGTAGGGGGGGGAATCAGCCCCAGCATTTT
CDR3aa: CAAASRGGNQPQHF

j_gene: TRBJ1-3
v_gene: TRBV29-1
d_gene: TRBD1
abundance: .
CDR3nt: TGCAGCGTTTGGACAGGGGGAAACACCATATATTTT
CDR3aa: CSVWTGGNTIYF

j_gene: TRBJ2-5
v_gene: TRBV6-5
d_gene: .
abundance: .
CDR3nt: TGTGCCAGCAGTTACTATCCAGGGGCCTCCCAAGAGACCCAGTACTTC
CDR3aa: CASSYYPGASQETQYF

j_gene: TRBJ2-3
v_gene: TRBV5-1
d_gene: TRBD1
abundance: .
CDR3nt: TGCGCCAGCAGCCCGACAGGGACCCGCACAGATACGCAGTATTTT
CDR3aa: CASSPTGTRTDTQYF

j_gene: TRBJ2-2
v_gene: TRBV6-5
d_gene: .
abundance: .
CDR3nt: TGTGCCAGCAGTTACCTCGGCAGGGGCACCGGGGAGCTGTTTTTT
CDR3aa: CASSYLGRGTGELFF

j_gene: TRBJ1-5
v_gene: TRBV5-8
d_gene: TRBD1
abundance: .
CDR3nt: TGTGCCAGCAGCGGGGGACAGGGGGGTTTCGGCAATCAGCCCCAGCATTTT
CDR3aa: CASSGGQGGFGNQPQHF

j_gene: TRBJ1-5
v_gene: TRBV30
d_gene: .
abundance: .
CDR3nt: TGTGCCTGGAGTGTGGGAGATTATAGCAATCAGCCCCAGCATTTT
CDR3aa: CAWSVGDYSNQPQHF

j_gene: TRBJ1-1
v_gene: TRBV5-1
d_gene: .
abundance: .
CDR3nt: TGCGCCAGCAGCGCCGGGGGGACTGAAGCTTTCTTT
CDR3aa: CASSAGGTEAFF

j_gene: TRBJ1-2
v_gene: TRBV19
d_gene: .
abundance: once
CDR3nt: TGTGCCAGTAGTATATGGGGAGCTGGCTACACCTTC
CDR3aa: CASSIWGAGYTF

j_gene: TRBJ1-1
v_gene: TRBV3-1/TRBV3-2
d_gene: TRBD1
abundance: .
CDR3nt: TGTGCCAGCAGCCAAGCGGACAGGGAGAACACTGAAGCTTTCTTT
CDR3aa: CASSQADRENTEAFF

j_gene: TRBJ2-2
v_gene: TRBV3-1/TRBV3-2
d_gene: TRBD1
abundance: .
CDR3nt: TGTGCCAGCAGCCAAGTCCCGGGACAGCAGAACACCGGGGAGCTGTTTTTT
CDR3aa: CASSQVPGQQNTGELFF

j_gene: TRBJ1-2
v_gene: TRBV29-1
d_gene: .
abundance: .
CDR3nt: TGCAGCGTAACAACCAGGGATGGCTACACCTTC
CDR3aa: CSVTTRDGYTF